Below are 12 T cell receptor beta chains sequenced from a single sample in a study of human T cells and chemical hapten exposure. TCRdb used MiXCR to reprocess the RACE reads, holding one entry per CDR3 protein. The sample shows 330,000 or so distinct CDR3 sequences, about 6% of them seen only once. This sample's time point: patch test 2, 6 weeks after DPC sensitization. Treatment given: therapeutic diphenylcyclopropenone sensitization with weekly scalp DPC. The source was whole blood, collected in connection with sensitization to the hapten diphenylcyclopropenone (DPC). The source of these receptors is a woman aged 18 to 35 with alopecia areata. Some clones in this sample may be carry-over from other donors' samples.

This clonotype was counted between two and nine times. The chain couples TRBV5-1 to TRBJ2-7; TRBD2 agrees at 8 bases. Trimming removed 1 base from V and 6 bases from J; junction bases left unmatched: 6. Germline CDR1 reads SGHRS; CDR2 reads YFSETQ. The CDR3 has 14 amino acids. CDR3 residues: CASSLNRGGSEQYF. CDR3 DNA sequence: TGCGCCAGCAGCTTGAACCGGGGGGGTTCCGAGCAGTACTTC.

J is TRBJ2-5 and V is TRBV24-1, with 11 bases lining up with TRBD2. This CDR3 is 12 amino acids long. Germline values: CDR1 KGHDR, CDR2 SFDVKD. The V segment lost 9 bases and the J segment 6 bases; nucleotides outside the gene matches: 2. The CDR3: CATSSGGKTQYF. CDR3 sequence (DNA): TGTGCCACCTCTAGCGGGGGGAAGACCCAGTACTTC.

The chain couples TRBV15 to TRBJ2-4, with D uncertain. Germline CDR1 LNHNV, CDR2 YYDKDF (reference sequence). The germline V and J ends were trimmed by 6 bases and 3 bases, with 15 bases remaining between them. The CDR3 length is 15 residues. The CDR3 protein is CATRLVSENKNIQYF. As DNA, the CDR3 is TGTGCCACCAGATTGGTCTCCGAAAACAAAAACATTCAGTACTTC.

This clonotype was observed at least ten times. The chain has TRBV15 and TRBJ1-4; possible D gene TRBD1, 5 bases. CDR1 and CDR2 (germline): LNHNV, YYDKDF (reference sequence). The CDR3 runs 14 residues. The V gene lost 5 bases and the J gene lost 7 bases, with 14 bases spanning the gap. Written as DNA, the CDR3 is TGTGCCACCAGCGGCCGGGACGCCACTGAAAAACTGTTTTTT. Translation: CATSGRDATEKLFF.

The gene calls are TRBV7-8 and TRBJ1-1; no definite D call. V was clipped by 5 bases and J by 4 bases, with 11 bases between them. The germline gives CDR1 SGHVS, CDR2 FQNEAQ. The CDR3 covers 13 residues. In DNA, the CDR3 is TGTGCCAGCAGCCGAACGGATGGCACTGAAGCTTTCTTT. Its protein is CASSRTDGTEAFF.

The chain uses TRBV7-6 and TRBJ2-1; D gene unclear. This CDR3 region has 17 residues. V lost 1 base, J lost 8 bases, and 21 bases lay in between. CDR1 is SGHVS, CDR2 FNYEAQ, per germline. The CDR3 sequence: CASSLGPFERSQDEQFF. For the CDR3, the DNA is TGTGCCAGCAGCTTAGGCCCTTTTGAGCGCTCGCAGGATGAGCAGTTCTTC.

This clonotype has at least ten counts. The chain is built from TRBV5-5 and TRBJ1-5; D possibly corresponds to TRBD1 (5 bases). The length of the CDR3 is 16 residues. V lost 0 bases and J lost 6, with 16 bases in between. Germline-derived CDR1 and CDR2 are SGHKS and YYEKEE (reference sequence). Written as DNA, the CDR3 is TGTGCCAGCAGCTTGGGCGAGGGGATTGATAGTCAGCCCCAGCATTTT. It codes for CASSLGEGIDSQPQHF. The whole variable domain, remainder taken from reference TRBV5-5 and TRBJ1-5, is DAGVTQSPTHLIKTRGQQVTLRCSPISGHKSVSWYQQVLGQGPQFIFQYYEKEERGRGNFPDRFSARQFPNYSSELNVNALLLGDSALYLCASSLGEGIDSQPQHFGDGTRLSIL.

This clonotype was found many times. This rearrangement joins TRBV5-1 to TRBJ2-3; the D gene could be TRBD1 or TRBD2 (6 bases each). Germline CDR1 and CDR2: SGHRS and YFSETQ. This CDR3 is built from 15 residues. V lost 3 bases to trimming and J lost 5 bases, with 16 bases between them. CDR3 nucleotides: TGCGCCAGCAGCTCCGAACCGGGGGCCGGAGATACGCAGTATTTT. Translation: CASSSEPGAGDTQYF.

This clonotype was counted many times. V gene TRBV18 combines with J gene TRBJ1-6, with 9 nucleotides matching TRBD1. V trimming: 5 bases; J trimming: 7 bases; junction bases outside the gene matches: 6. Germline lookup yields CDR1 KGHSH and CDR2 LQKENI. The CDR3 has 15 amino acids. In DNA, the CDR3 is TGTGCCAGCTCATTTGGACAGGGGCGAAATTCACCCCTCCACTTT. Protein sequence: CASSFGQGRNSPLHF.

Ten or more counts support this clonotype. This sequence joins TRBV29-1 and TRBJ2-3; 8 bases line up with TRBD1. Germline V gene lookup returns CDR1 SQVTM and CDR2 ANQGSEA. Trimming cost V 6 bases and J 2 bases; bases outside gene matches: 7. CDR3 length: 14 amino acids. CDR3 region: CSVVDRGSTDTQYF. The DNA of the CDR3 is TGCAGCGTGGTTGACAGGGGATCCACAGATACGCAGTATTTT.

The CDR3 protein is CSAPGQGSWPQHF. The CDR3 DNA sequence: TGCAGTGCCCCGGGACAGGGGAGTTGGCCCCAGCATTTT. This chain uses TRBV20-1 with TRBJ1-5; 10 positions agree with TRBD1. V trimming: 6 bases; J trimming: 9 bases; junction bases outside the gene matches: 8. The CDR3 totals 13 residues. Germline V gene data show CDR1 as DFQATT and CDR2 as SNEGSKA (reference sequence).

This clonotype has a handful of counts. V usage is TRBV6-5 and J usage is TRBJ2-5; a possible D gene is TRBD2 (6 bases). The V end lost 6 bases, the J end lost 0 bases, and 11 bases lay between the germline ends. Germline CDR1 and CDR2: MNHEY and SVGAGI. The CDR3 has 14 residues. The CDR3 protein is CASSGRGNQETQYF. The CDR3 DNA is TGTGCCAGCAGCGGGCGGGGAAACCAAGAGACCCAGTACTTC.